The clone carrying this T cell receptor (beta chain) was seen ten or more times. Regarding time point: sample taken at primary tumor resection. A total of around 76 untreated early-stage non-small cell lung cancer patients served as donors. The data were obtained in a study of spatial heterogeneity in lung cancer. TCRdb reanalysed the 5' RACE reads using MiXCR and keeps one entry per CDR3 protein. The data contain around 23,000 distinct CDR3 sequences, about 3% of them singletons. The source was PBMCs, collected at surgery. The sequence was collected from a female donor with early-stage non-small cell lung cancer.

This CDR3 reads CASSYSGLAGAGSYNEQFF. CDR3 bases: TGTGCCAGCAGTTACTCGGGACTAGCGGGAGCTGGCTCCTACAATGAGCAGTTCTTC. The chain is built from TRBV6-2 or TRBV6-3 and TRBJ2-1; 14 bases align to TRBD2. With V trimmed by 0 bases and J by 0 bases, 4 bases remained unmatched. The CDR3 is 19 amino acids. CDR1 is MNHEY, CDR2 SVGEGT, per germline.